Below are 24 T cell receptor beta chains sequenced from a single sample in a study of T cells in Graves' hyperthyroidism and ophthalmopathy. Amplified regions were TCR beta CDR3 sequences from RNA transcripts. The HTBI primer set drove a first-round RT-PCR of the TCR CDR3. Via MiXCR, TCRdb re-called the multiplex PCR reads, giving one row per CDR3 protein. The sample has fewer than 350,000 distinct CDR3 sequences, roughly an eighth seen once. The sequencing sample was made of blood. Every receptor here comes from a woman aged 40-49 years with Graves' hyperthyroidism.

This clonotype was counted ten times or more. This chain links TRBV7-9 with TRBJ2-5; D gene ambiguous. Germline assignment: CDR1 SEHNR and CDR2 FQNEAQ (reference sequence). V was trimmed by 3 bases and J by 5 bases, leaving 16 bases between them. The CDR3 is 15 residues long. The CDR3 nucleotides read TGTGCCAGCAGCTTTTCCAGTCCCCTCCGGGAGACCCAGTACTTC. This sequence encodes CASSFSSPLRETQYF.

This clonotype has at least ten counts. V gene TRBV24-1 combines with J gene TRBJ1-5; D uncertain. CDR1 and CDR2 (germline): KGHDR, SFDVKD. This CDR3 has 20 residues. V was shortened by 1 base and J by 9 bases, with 30 bases between the two germline ends. The CDR3 DNA follows: TGTGCCACCAGTGATTTACCCCTGGTGAGAGACTGGCAATGTAAGGGGCCCCAGCATTTT. Translating it yields CATSDLPLVRDWQCKGPQHF.

In its sample, this clonotype was seen many times. The chain links TRBV18 to TRBJ1-1; D not certain. Germline V gives CDR1 KGHSH, CDR2 LQKENI. V gave up 2 bases and J gave up 3 bases, with 10 bases separating them. The CDR3 contains 14 residues. This chain's CDR3 is CASSPYTDDTEAFF. In DNA form, the CDR3 reads TGTGCCAGCTCACCATATACAGACGACACTGAAGCTTTCTTT. Looking up the rest from reference TRBV18 and TRBJ1-1 gives the full variable domain: NAGVMQNPRHLVRRRGQEARLRCSPMKGHSHVYWYRQLPEEGLKFMVYLQKENIIDESGMPKERFSAEFPKEGPSILRIQQVVRGDSAAYFCASSPYTDDTEAFFGQGTRLTVV.

The sample holds a few counts of this clonotype. The V and J genes are TRBV6-2 or TRBV6-3 and TRBJ2-1; 7 positions agree with TRBD2. The CDR3 has 17 residues. The germline V gene encodes CDR1 MNHEY and CDR2 SVGEGT. After removal of 0 bases from V and 0 bases from J, the junction contained 5 bases not matched to a gene. The CDR3 DNA reads as TGTGCCAGCAGTTACTCGAGCGGGACGGTCTCCTACAATGAGCAGTTCTTC. This codes for CASSYSSGTVSYNEQFF.

The V call is TRBV29-1, the J call TRBJ2-7, with 7 bases identical to TRBD1. Germline loops: CDR1 SQVTM, CDR2 ANQGSEA. V was pared by 7 bases and J by 2 bases, with 14 bases of the junction left unmatched. This CDR3 has 15 residues. CDR3 nucleotide sequence: TGCAGCGCTACACGACACTCGGGACAGACCTACGAGCAGTACTTC. This gives the protein CSATRHSGQTYEQYF.

This clonotype was counted ten times or more. The J gene is TRBJ1-1, the V gene TRBV2; TRBD1 is a possible D gene (5 bases). V was pared by 4 bases and J by 4 bases, with 13 bases between. This CDR3 comprises 14 residues. From germline, CDR1 is SNHLY and CDR2 FYNNEI. The CDR3 DNA follows: TGTGCCAGCAGTGTCCTTAGGGGTGGCACTGAAGCTTTCTTT. Translating it yields CASSVLRGGTEAFF.

This clonotype was seen many times. The chain links TRBV11-2 to TRBJ2-5; the D is unclear. Trimming shortened V by 0 bases and J by 2 bases, and 10 bases separated the two germline ends. The V gene's germline CDR1 is SGHAT and CDR2 FQNNGV. The CDR3 has 15 residues. CDR3 nucleotides: TGTGCCAGCAGCTTAGATGGGATGCTTCAAGAGACCCAGTACTTC. This codes for CASSLDGMLQETQYF.

This chain joins TRBV20-1 and TRBJ2-4; the D gene is possibly TRBD2 (6 bases). Looked up from germline, CDR1 is DFQATT and CDR2 is SNEGSKA (reference sequence). The CDR3 loop spans 15 amino acids. V lost 0 bases and J lost 9, with 18 bases in between. The CDR3 protein is CSARDSSEVGGIQYF. CDR3 bases: TGCAGTGCTAGAGACTCTTCGGAGGTCGGGGGCATTCAGTACTTC.

The table lists this clonotype with many counts. The chain has TRBV12-5 and TRBJ2-2; TRBD2 aligns across 7 bases. Germline V CDR1 and CDR2: LGHNT, FRNRAP. The junction had 8 bases not matched to a gene; V was cut back by 5 bases and J by 5 bases. The length of the CDR3 is 15 residues. In nucleotides, the CDR3 is TGTGCTAGTGGTCTTCATGGGGAGGGAACCGGGGAGCTGTTTTTT. It codes for CASGLHGEGTGELFF.

Details on this clonotype: This may come from a read error, since a much larger clone is one base off. This chain joins TRBV6-2 or TRBV6-3 and TRBJ2-4; TRBD1 matches 8 bases. V lost 2 bases to trimming and J lost 8 bases; unmatched junction nucleotides: 11. The germline CDR1 and CDR2 sequences are MNHEY and SVGEGT. CDR3 size: 16 residues. The CDR3: CASSYEAGGVEDIQYF. Here the CDR3 DNA reads TGTGCCAGCAGTTACGAGGCAGGGGGCGTCGAAGACATTCAGTACTTC.

This clonotype appeared many times. This chain uses TRBV6-1 with TRBJ2-5; TRBD2 matches 9 bases. The CDR3 is made up of 15 amino acids. Germline CDR1 and CDR2: MNHNS and SASEGT. V shed 5 bases and J 3 bases; nucleotides not matched to a gene: 7. The CDR3 sequence: CASSTGTSYKETQYF. The CDR3 nucleotides read TGTGCCAGCAGTACCGGGACTAGCTATAAAGAGACCCAGTACTTC.

The chain uses TRBV6-2 or TRBV6-3 and TRBJ2-1, with D maybe TRBD2 (6 bases). The CDR3 has 15 amino acids. Trimming cost V 0 bases and J 3 bases, with 9 bases left between them. The V gene's germline CDR1 is MNHEY and CDR2 SVGEGT. In DNA form, the CDR3 reads TGTGCCAGCAGTTACTCAGTTAGCGGCTACAATGAGCAGTTCTTC. It is translated as CASSYSVSGYNEQFF.

The chain employs TRBV10-3 and TRBJ1-4; the D gene is possibly TRBD1 (5 bases). The CDR3 has 15 residues. The germline V gene has CDR1 ENHRY and CDR2 SYGVKD. The V and J ends lost 0 bases and 7 bases respectively, with 12 bases between them. CDR3 in amino acids: CAISESPGRGEKLFF. CDR3 bases: TGTGCCATCAGTGAGTCTCCAGGGAGGGGTGAAAAACTGTTTTTT.

The rearrangement uses TRBV6-5 and TRBJ1-5; D may be TRBD1 (6 bases). CDR3 length equals 14 residues. Trimming took off 4 bases at V and 3 bases at J, with 10 bases between the two ends. Germline V lookup: CDR1 MNHEY, CDR2 SVGAGI. The CDR3 region has the DNA TGTGCCAGCAGTTCCCAGGGACACAATCAGCCCCAGCATTTT. Translated: CASSSQGHNQPQHF.

This clonotype was observed at least ten times. CDR3 sequence reads: CASSSPGDFQETQYF. CDR3 coding DNA: TGTGCCAGCAGCTCTCCTGGGGATTTCCAAGAGACCCAGTACTTC. The rearrangement joins TRBV7-9 to TRBJ2-5; D uncertain. Germline V gene sequence: CDR1 SEHNR, CDR2 FQNEAQ (reference sequence). V lost 4 bases, J lost 1 base, and 13 bases lay in between. The CDR3 is made up of 15 amino acids.

In its sample, this clonotype was seen many times. The chain carries TRBV12-3 or TRBV12-4 and TRBJ1-2; 8 nucleotides match TRBD1. CDR3 size: 15 residues. The ends lost 5 bases at V and 7 bases at J; junction bases unmatched: 12. The CDR3 region has the DNA TGTGCCAGCAGTCGTTCTGCAGGGGGCGCCTTTGGCTACACCTTC. Translation: CASSRSAGGAFGYTF.

The table lists this clonotype with many counts. V is TRBV3-1 and J is TRBJ2-1; D unclear. CDR1 and CDR2 from the germline V gene are LGHDT and YNNKEL (reference sequence). Between the trimmed V and J ends, which lost 0 bases and 0 bases, there was a span of 6 bases. The CDR3 sequence is 15 residues long. CDR3 nucleotides: TGTGCCAGCAGCCAAGAAGTACGCTCCTACAATGAGCAGTTCTTC. It is translated as CASSQEVRSYNEQFF.

The chain is built from TRBV2 and TRBJ2-5; tentatively, D is TRBD1 or TRBD2 (5 bases each). Trimming pared 3 bases from V and 13 bases from J, leaving 12 bases between. The germline gives CDR1 SNHLY, CDR2 FYNNEI. The CDR3 covers 11 residues. This CDR3 reads CASSDGNGAYF. The CDR3 bases are TGTGCCAGCAGTGACGGCAACGGGGCGTACTTC.

This clonotype has a count of ten or more. For the CDR3, the DNA is TGTGCCAGCAGCCCAGGGGGGGGACAGGGGTACAGGCAGCCCCAGCATTTT. Translating gives CASSPGGGQGYRQPQHF. This chain uses TRBV28 with TRBJ1-5; 10 bases fit TRBD1. CDR1 and CDR2 from the germline V gene are MDHEN and SYDVKM. Losses at the gene ends were 6 bases for V and 7 bases for J; bases not matched to a gene: 15. The CDR3 consists of 17 residues.

This clonotype has at least ten counts. This rearrangement joins TRBV6-1 to TRBJ1-1, with D perhaps matching TRBD1 (5 bases). This CDR3 has 17 residues. CDR1 is MNHNS and CDR2 is SASEGT in the germline V gene. V lost 5 bases, J lost 0 bases, and 19 bases lay in between. This CDR3 is CASSSAGELFMNTEAFF. The CDR3 nucleotides are TGTGCCAGCAGTAGCGCGGGGGAACTCTTCATGAACACTGAAGCTTTCTTT.

Many counts were recorded for this clonotype. The chain joins TRBV11-2 to TRBJ2-3; TRBD2 aligns across 9 bases. The germline gives CDR1 SGHAT, CDR2 FQNNGV. The junction had 4 bases not matched to a gene; V was cut back by 1 base and J by 2 bases. This CDR3 has 16 residues. The CDR3 here is CASSLVAGATTDTQYF. In nucleotides, the CDR3 is TGTGCCAGCAGCTTAGTAGCGGGAGCCACCACAGATACGCAGTATTTT.

This clonotype came up many times. The rearrangement uses TRBV12-3 or TRBV12-4 and TRBJ1-1, with 7 positions matching TRBD1. J gave up 7 bases and V 5 bases, and 4 bases lay outside the gene matches. This CDR3 comprises 12 residues. The CDR3: CASSPGQLEAFF. CDR3 coding DNA: TGTGCCAGCAGTCCGGGACAGCTTGAAGCTTTCTTT.

This clonotype has at least ten counts. This sequence joins TRBV12-3 or TRBV12-4 and TRBJ2-6; possible D gene TRBD1, 6 bases. V gave up 5 bases and J gave up 0 bases, with 14 bases separating them. The CDR3 sequence is 17 residues long. CDR3 bases: TGTGCCAGCAGTCCGTCGGGACACAGCTCTGGGGCCAACGTCCTGACTTTC. This gives the protein CASSPSGHSSGANVLTF.

At least ten counts were recorded for this clonotype. The genes are TRBV3-1 and TRBJ1-1; the D is unclear. The CDR3 sequence is 15 residues long. V lost 9 bases to trimming and J lost 1 base, with 18 bases between them. Germline V gene lookup returns CDR1 LGHDT and CDR2 YNNKEL (reference sequence). This CDR3 reads CASTRFRTENTEAFF. DNA of the CDR3: TGTGCCAGTACCAGATTTAGAACGGAGAACACTGAAGCTTTCTTT. The full variable domain, completed using reference TRBV3-1 and TRBJ1-1, is DTAVSQTPKYLVTQMGNDKSIKCEQNLGHDTMYWYKQDSKKFLKIMFSYNNKELIINETVPNRFSPKSPDKAHLNLHINSLELGDSAVYFCASTRFRTENTEAFFGQGTRLTVV.